Following are 22 T cell receptor beta chains from one sample sequenced in a study of blood T cell repertoires in COVID-19. The method was immunoSEQ multiplex PCR; TCRdb's version includes in-frame clones alone and lacks a portion of them. The sample yields about 120,000 clones, under 95% seen once. Sequencing was done on a sample of peripheral blood. These receptors all stem from a man aged 50 to 60 with active COVID-19.

The rearrangement uses TRBV18 and TRBJ1-4; 12 bases match TRBD1. Germline lookup yields CDR1 KGHSH and CDR2 LQKENI. With V trimmed by 2 bases and J by 2 bases, 0 bases remained unmatched. This CDR3 is built from 16 residues. CDR3 in amino acids: CASSPGTGGTNEKLFF. CDR3 nucleotides: TGTGCCAGCTCACCAGGGACAGGGGGCACTAATGAAAAACTGTTTTTT.

The chain combines TRBV6-6 with TRBJ1-1; maybe TRBD1 (5 bases). The CDR3 is made up of 15 amino acids. Trimming cost V 2 bases and J 1 base, with 11 bases left between them. In germline, CDR1 is MNHNY, CDR2 SVGAGI (reference sequence). The DNA for the CDR3 is TGTGCCAGCAGTTACGGGGGGTCTAAGAACACTGAAGCTTTCTTT. Amino acids: CASSYGGSKNTEAFF.

This rearrangement joins TRBV5-6 to TRBJ1-4; 8 nucleotides match TRBD1. CDR3 length: 15 residues. With 0 bases clipped from V and 6 bases from J, the junction kept 4 bases outside the gene matches. Germline CDR1 reads SGHDT; CDR2 reads YYEEEE. In DNA, the CDR3 is TGTGCCAGCAGCTTGGCAGGGGGCGCAGATGAAAAACTGTTTTTT. This translates into CASSLAGGADEKLFF.

V is TRBV3-1 (or the pseudogene TRBV3-2) and J is TRBJ1-1, with D maybe TRBD1 (6 bases). Between the trimmed V and J ends, which lost 5 bases and 8 bases, there was a span of 12 bases. CDR1 and CDR2 (germline): LGHDT, YNNKEL (reference sequence). The CDR3 totals 12 residues. This CDR3 is CASSDQGREAFF. The CDR3 DNA sequence: TGTGCCAGCAGCGACCAGGGGAGAGAAGCTTTCTTT.

J is TRBJ2-1 and V is TRBV24-1; TRBD2 agrees at 9 bases. With 4 bases clipped from V and 7 bases from J, the junction kept 13 bases outside the gene matches. The germline V gene has CDR1 KGHDR and CDR2 SFDVKD. This CDR3 has 17 residues. The CDR3 nucleotides are TGTGCCACCAGTGACCACGGGTCTCGCGGGAGGGAAAATGAGCAGTTCTTC. It codes for CATSDHGSRGRENEQFF.

J is TRBJ2-3 and V is TRBV7-2; D is ambiguous. V lost 2 bases and J 6 bases, leaving 9 bases between the germline ends. From germline, CDR1 is SGHTA and CDR2 FQGNSA. The length of the CDR3 is 13 residues. The CDR3 loop reads CASSLSSLDTQYF. The CDR3 DNA reads TGTGCCAGCAGCTTATCCTCCCTGGATACGCAGTATTTT.

The rearrangement links TRBV19 to TRBJ1-5; 8 bases are shared with TRBD1. Trimming cost V 8 bases and J 7 bases; bases outside gene matches: 7. The length of the CDR3 is 13 residues. Germline V gene data show CDR1 as LNHDA and CDR2 as SQIVND (reference sequence). Here the CDR3 DNA reads TGTGCCAGTGCGACAGGGGATTGGCAGCCCCAGCATTTT. Protein: CASATGDWQPQHF.

The genes are TRBV30 and TRBJ1-1; D gene ambiguous. V was shortened by 0 bases and J by 7 bases, with 15 bases between the two germline ends. Germline V gene sequence: CDR1 GTSNPN, CDR2 SVGIG (reference sequence). The CDR3 has 14 residues. The CDR3 loop reads CAWSVTGWVDEAFF. The CDR3 nucleotides are TGTGCCTGGAGTGTGACGGGTTGGGTGGATGAAGCTTTCTTT.

This rearrangement joins TRBV11-2 to TRBJ2-7; 7 positions agree with TRBD2. Germline lookup yields CDR1 SGHAT and CDR2 FQNNGV. Trimming at V came to 5 bases and at J to 5 bases, leaving 15 bases not matched to a gene. CDR3 length: 16 residues. CDR3 loop: CASSPHSGLVFDEQYV. The DNA of the CDR3 is TGTGCCAGCAGCCCGCATAGTGGACTAGTGTTCGACGAGCAGTACGTC.

The chain employs TRBV18 and TRBJ1-1, with a weak D call TRBD1 (5 bases). Trimming took off 6 bases at V and 1 base at J, with 12 bases between the two ends. This CDR3 has 14 residues. Germline values: CDR1 KGHSH, CDR2 LQKENI. The CDR3 protein is CASSPGRENTEAFF. The DNA for the CDR3 is TGTGCCAGCTCCCCCGGCAGGGAGAACACTGAAGCTTTCTTT. The full variable domain, completed using reference TRBV18 and TRBJ1-1, is NAGVMQNPRHLVRRRGQEARLRCSPMKGHSHVYWYRQLPEEGLKFMVYLQKENIIDESGMPKERFSAEFPKEGPSILRIQQVVRGDSAAYFCASSPGRENTEAFFGQGTRLTVV.

This clone was seen a handful of times. J is TRBJ2-3 and V is TRBV2; TRBD1 might be the D (6 bases). The CDR3 covers 15 residues. V was cut by 6 bases and J by 6 bases, with 19 bases left in between. Per the germline V gene, CDR1 is SNHLY and CDR2 is FYNNEI. This chain's CDR3 is CASRPGTPPRDTQYF. The CDR3 nucleotides read TGTGCCAGCAGACCCGGGACACCCCCTCGGGATACGCAGTATTTT.

J is TRBJ2-3 and V is TRBV7-8; perhaps TRBD2 as D (5 bases). Trimming shortened V by 1 base and J by 6 bases, and 8 bases separated the two germline ends. The CDR3 consists of 13 residues. Germline V gives CDR1 SGHVS, CDR2 FQNEAQ. The CDR3 nucleotides are TGTGCCAGCAGCTTAGGGGGAGCGGATACGCAGTATTTT. It is translated as CASSLGGADTQYF.

The chain carries TRBV18 and TRBJ2-7; 16 bases align to TRBD2. Per germline, CDR1 KGHSH and CDR2 LQKENI. The CDR3 spans 16 residues. In DNA form, the CDR3 reads TGTGCCAGCTCATATTCGGGGACTAGCGGGAGGGCCAAAGTCCACGTC. This encodes CASSYSGTSGRAKVHV.

This sequence joins TRBV24-1 and TRBJ2-3; TRBD1 is a possible D gene (6 bases). This CDR3 region has 16 residues. Trimming took off 3 bases at V and 4 bases at J, with 16 bases between the two ends. CDR1 and CDR2 from the germline V gene are KGHDR and SFDVKD. CDR3 amino acids: CATSDPKQGPSDTQYF. For the CDR3, the DNA is TGTGCCACCAGTGATCCAAAACAGGGTCCCTCAGATACGCAGTATTTT.

As concerns this clone: Other DNA sequences in the same sample also yield this CDR3. The chain carries TRBV5-6 and TRBJ2-2; the D gene is possibly TRBD2 (6 bases). The length of the CDR3 is 15 residues. With 0 bases removed from V and 6 bases from J, the gap between germline ends came to 12 bases. CDR1 and CDR2 from the germline V gene are SGHDT and YYEEEE. The CDR3 DNA reads as TGTGCCAGCAGCTTGGCGACTAGTCTGGCCGGGGAGCTGTTTTTT. This codes for CASSLATSLAGELFF.

CDR3 protein: CASGPLERGGFSGYTF. CDR3 sequence (DNA): TGTGCTAGTGGTCCCCTCGAGAGGGGGGGCTTTAGCGGCTACACCTTC. This chain connects TRBV12-5 to TRBJ1-2, with a weak D call TRBD1 (6 bases). CDR3 length: 16 amino acids. Germline assignment: CDR1 LGHNT and CDR2 FRNRAP. Trimming left V 5 bases short and J 8 bases short, with 24 bases between.

The chain has TRBV6-5 and TRBJ1-4, with TRBD1 matching 9 bases. CDR3 length equals 13 residues. Per germline, CDR1 MNHEY and CDR2 SVGAGI. V dropped 6 bases and J dropped 8; count of bases not matched to a gene: 4. CDR3 in DNA: TGTGCCAGCAGCCCCGACAGGGGGGAAAAACTGTTTTTT. Translated, it gives CASSPDRGEKLFF.

The chain joins TRBV6-1 to TRBJ2-3, with 8 bases identical to TRBD2. The germline V gene encodes CDR1 MNHNS and CDR2 SASEGT. The CDR3 is made up of 16 amino acids. V lost 1 base and J lost 1; bases outside the gene matches: 4. CDR3 amino acids: CASSEVGGGRTDTQYF. As DNA, the CDR3 is TGTGCCAGCAGTGAAGTGGGCGGGGGGCGCACAGATACGCAGTATTTT.

This chain uses TRBV7-2 with TRBJ2-4; D is perhaps TRBD1 (6 bases). Trimming cost V 0 bases and J 6 bases, with 15 bases left between them. The CDR3 covers 16 residues. The germline V gene encodes CDR1 SGHTA and CDR2 FQGNSA. The CDR3 bases are TGTGCCAGCAGCTTAGCTTTGGGGGCCCAGAGAAACATTCAGTACTTC. Its protein is CASSLALGAQRNIQYF.

The chain employs TRBV29-1 and TRBJ2-3; D is unresolved. This CDR3 is 10 amino acids long. CDR1 and CDR2 from the germline V gene are SQVTM and ANQGSEA. V was trimmed by 6 bases and J by 6 bases, leaving 7 bases between them. The CDR3 sequence is CSVYWDTQYF. As DNA, the CDR3 is TGCAGCGTATACTGGGATACGCAGTATTTT.

The rearrangement uses TRBV27 and TRBJ2-1, with 12 bases lining up with TRBD2. This CDR3 comprises 15 residues. Per the germline V gene, CDR1 is MNHEY and CDR2 is SMNVEV (reference sequence). With 0 bases clipped from V and 9 bases from J, the junction kept 3 bases outside the gene matches. For the CDR3, the DNA is TGTGCCAGCAGTTTATCAGTACTAGCGGGAGGTGAGCAGTTCTTC. Protein: CASSLSVLAGGEQFF.

The V gene is TRBV10-1, the J gene TRBJ2-1; no clear D. Germline CDR1 and CDR2: WNHNN and SYGVQD (reference sequence). The CDR3 loop spans 13 amino acids. The V and J ends lost 2 bases and 5 bases respectively, with 7 bases between them. The CDR3 here is CASSEGRNNEQFF. The CDR3 DNA is TGCGCCAGCAGTGAGGGCAGAAACAATGAGCAGTTCTTC.